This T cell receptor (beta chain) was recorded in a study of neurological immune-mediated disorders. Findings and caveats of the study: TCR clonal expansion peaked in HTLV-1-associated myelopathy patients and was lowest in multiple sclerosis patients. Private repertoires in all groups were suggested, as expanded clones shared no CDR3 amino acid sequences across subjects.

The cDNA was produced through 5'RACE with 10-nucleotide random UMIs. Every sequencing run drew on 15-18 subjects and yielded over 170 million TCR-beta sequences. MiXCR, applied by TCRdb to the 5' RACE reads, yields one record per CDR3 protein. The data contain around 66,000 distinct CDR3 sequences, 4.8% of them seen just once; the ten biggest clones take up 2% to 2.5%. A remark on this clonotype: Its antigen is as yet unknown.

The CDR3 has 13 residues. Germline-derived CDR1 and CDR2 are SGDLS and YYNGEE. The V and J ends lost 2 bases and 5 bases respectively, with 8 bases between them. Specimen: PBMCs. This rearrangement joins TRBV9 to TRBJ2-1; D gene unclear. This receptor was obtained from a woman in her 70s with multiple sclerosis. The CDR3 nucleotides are TGTGCCAGCAGCGTCGGCCACAACAATGAGCAGTTCTTC. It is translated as CASSVGHNNEQFF.